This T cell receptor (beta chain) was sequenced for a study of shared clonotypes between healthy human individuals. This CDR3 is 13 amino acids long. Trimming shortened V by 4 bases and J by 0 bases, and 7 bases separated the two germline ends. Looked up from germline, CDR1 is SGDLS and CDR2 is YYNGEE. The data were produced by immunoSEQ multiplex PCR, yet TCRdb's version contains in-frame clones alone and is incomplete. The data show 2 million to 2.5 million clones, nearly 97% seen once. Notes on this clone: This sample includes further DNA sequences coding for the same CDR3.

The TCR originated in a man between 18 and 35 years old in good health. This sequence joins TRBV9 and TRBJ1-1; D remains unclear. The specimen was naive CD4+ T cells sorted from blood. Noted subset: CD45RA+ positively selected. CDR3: CASSPQMNTEAFF. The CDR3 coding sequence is TGTGCCAGCAGCCCTCAAATGAACACTGAAGCTTTCTTT.